These 27 T cell receptor beta chains were all obtained from the same sample, sequenced in a study of blood T cell repertoires in COVID-19. Method: immunoSEQ multiplex PCR; TCRdb's copy keeps in-frame clones and lacks some. The sample includes 250,000 to 300,000 clones, approximately 82% seen only once; the top ten take approximately 5%. Sequences were obtained from PBMCs or T cells enriched from blood (not recorded which). Receptors were obtained from a man between 40 and 49 years old who had been exposed to COVID-19.

The J gene is TRBJ2-1, the V gene TRBV5-1; unclear D gene. The V end lost 2 bases, the J end lost 5 bases, and 11 bases lay between the germline ends. CDR1 is SGHRS and CDR2 is YFSETQ in the germline V gene. The CDR3 covers 14 residues. CDR3 amino acids: CASSFQTQDNEQFF. The CDR3 DNA reads as TGCGCCAGCAGCTTCCAGACCCAGGACAATGAGCAGTTCTTC.

The V and J genes are TRBV5-6 and TRBJ1-4; 7 positions agree with TRBD1. The CDR3 is 18 residues long. V dropped 4 bases and J dropped 1; count of bases not matched to a gene: 13. CDR1 is SGHDT and CDR2 is YYEEEE in the germline V gene. CDR3 sequence (DNA): TGTGCCAGCAGCGCATCATGGGACAGAACAAAAACTAATGAAAAACTGTTTTTT. This encodes CASSASWDRTKTNEKLFF.

The rearrangement links TRBV7-8 to TRBJ2-7; D gene ambiguous. Germline lookup yields CDR1 SGHVS and CDR2 FQNEAQ. The CDR3 spans 14 residues. V lost 1 base and J lost 3, with 10 bases in between. Here the CDR3 reads CASSLGLGHYEQYF. CDR3 nucleotide sequence: TGTGCCAGCAGCTTAGGGCTAGGTCACTACGAGCAGTACTTC.

The CDR3 reads CASSASWRAGETQYF. The CDR3 nucleotides are TGCGCCAGCAGCGCCTCCTGGCGGGCAGGAGAGACCCAGTACTTC. The chain links TRBV5-1 to TRBJ2-5; D might be TRBD2 (5 bases). The germline gives CDR1 SGHRS, CDR2 YFSETQ. The CDR3 runs 15 residues. V lost 4 bases and J lost 4, with 17 bases in between.

The chain couples TRBV7-9 to TRBJ1-6; perhaps TRBD1 as D (5 bases). CDR3 length: 14 amino acids. Germline V gene sequence: CDR1 SEHNR, CDR2 FQNEAQ (reference sequence). V lost 1 base to trimming and J lost 8 bases, with 9 bases between them. The CDR3 loop reads CASSLVGGDSPLHF. For the CDR3, the DNA is TGTGCCAGCAGCTTAGTGGGGGGGGATTCACCCCTCCACTTT.

J is TRBJ2-2 and V is TRBV11-2; 12 bases match TRBD1. The CDR3 extends over 14 amino acids. V lost 7 bases and J lost 6; bases outside the gene matches: 3. Germline V gene sequence: CDR1 SGHAT, CDR2 FQNNGV. The CDR3: CASTRDRGPGELFF. The CDR3 DNA reads as TGTGCCAGCACCCGGGACAGGGGGCCCGGGGAGCTGTTTTTT.

This clone was seen a single time. V usage is TRBV5-4 and J usage is TRBJ2-3; 14 bases align to TRBD2. The CDR3 runs to 16 residues. V lost 3 bases, J lost 5 bases, and 5 bases stayed unmatched. In germline, CDR1 is SGHNT, CDR2 YYREEE (reference sequence). CDR3 sequence: CASSSGLAGDVDTQYF. The CDR3 DNA follows: TGTGCCAGCAGCTCGGGACTAGCGGGAGATGTAGATACGCAGTATTTT.

The chain is built from TRBV30 and TRBJ1-6; the D gene is possibly TRBD1 (6 bases). The germline gives CDR1 GTSNPN, CDR2 SVGIG (reference sequence). V lost 2 bases and J 8 bases, leaving 19 bases between the germline ends. The CDR3 loop spans 16 amino acids. This CDR3 is CAWSFGGGGVYSPLHF. DNA of the CDR3: TGTGCCTGGAGTTTCGGGGGGGGCGGCGTATATTCACCCCTCCACTTT. The whole variable domain, remainder taken from reference TRBV30 and TRBJ1-6, is SQTIHQWPATLVQPVGSPLSLECTVEGTSNPNLYWYRQAAGRGLQLLFYSVGIGQISSEVPQNLSASRPQDRQFILSSKKLLLSDSGFYLCAWSFGGGGVYSPLHFGNGTRLTVT.

This chain links TRBV6-1 with TRBJ2-3, with 8 bases fitting TRBD2. J lost 3 bases, V lost 4 bases, and 12 bases had no gene match. CDR1 is MNHNS and CDR2 is SASEGT in the germline V gene. This CDR3 spans 17 amino acids. The CDR3 region has the DNA TGTGCCAGCAGTGGACCGTCGAGCGGGAGTGGTACAGATACGCAGTATTTT. Translating it yields CASSGPSSGSGTDTQYF.

J is TRBJ2-2 and V is TRBV15; 11 bases map to TRBD2. J lost 6 bases, V lost 3 bases, and 9 bases had no gene match. CDR3 length: 17 amino acids. The germline V gene encodes CDR1 LNHNV and CDR2 YYDKDF (reference sequence). In DNA form, the CDR3 reads TGTGCCACCAGCAGGAACTTAGCGGGAGGGCCAGCCGGGGAGCTGTTTTTT. Translation gives CATSRNLAGGPAGELFF.

The chain recombines TRBV4-1 with TRBJ1-2, with no clear D. The CDR3 consists of 19 residues. V was pared by 3 bases and J by 2 bases, with 25 bases between. Germline values: CDR1 MGHRA, CDR2 YSYEKL. CDR3 loop: CASSQEYWEGSGFNYGYTF. DNA of the CDR3: TGCGCCAGCAGCCAGGAATACTGGGAGGGTAGCGGGTTCAACTATGGCTACACCTTC.

The chain combines TRBV7-9 with TRBJ2-1; 7 bases are a match to TRBD2. V dropped 5 bases and J dropped 7; count of bases not matched to a gene: 5. CDR3 length: 13 residues. CDR1 is SEHNR and CDR2 is FQNEAQ in the germline V gene (reference sequence). The CDR3 nucleotides read TGTGCCAGCAGCACGACTAGCCGGAATGAGCAGTTCTTC. Translation: CASSTTSRNEQFF.

This rearrangement joins TRBV12-5 to TRBJ2-1; possible D gene TRBD1, 6 bases. Germline V gives CDR1 LGHNT, CDR2 FRNRAP. The CDR3 loop spans 15 amino acids. The V end lost 4 bases, the J end lost 1 base, and 11 bases lay between the germline ends. CDR3 coding DNA: TGTGCTAGTGGTTATACAGGGATTTCCTACAATGAGCAGTTCTTC. Translation gives CASGYTGISYNEQFF.

This chain links TRBV18 with TRBJ1-1, with a tentative D call TRBD1 (6 bases). Germline CDR1 is KGHSH and CDR2 is LQKENI. This CDR3 has 16 amino acids. V lost 2 bases to trimming and J lost 3 bases, with 16 bases between them. DNA for the CDR3: TGTGCCAGCTCACCAAATACAGGGCAATGGCACACTGAAGCTTTCTTT. This sequence encodes CASSPNTGQWHTEAFF.

The chain employs TRBV5-6 and TRBJ2-4; unclear D gene. This CDR3 has 13 residues. Between the trimmed V and J ends, which lost 0 bases and 7 bases, there was a span of 8 bases. Germline CDR1 is SGHDT and CDR2 is YYEEEE. The CDR3 reads CASSLGSGNIQYF. The DNA for the CDR3 is TGTGCCAGCAGCTTGGGGTCCGGTAACATTCAGTACTTC.

The genes are TRBV15 and TRBJ2-2; 7 positions agree with TRBD1. The CDR3 extends over 16 amino acids. Germline CDR1 LNHNV, CDR2 YYDKDF (reference sequence). The junction had 6 bases not matched to a gene; V was cut back by 4 bases and J by 1 base. CDR3 nucleotides: TGTGCCACCAGCACAAGGGGACAGCTGAACACCGGGGAGCTGTTTTTT. Amino acid sequence: CATSTRGQLNTGELFF.

The V gene is TRBV7-2, the J gene TRBJ2-3; no clear D. CDR1 and CDR2 (germline): SGHTA, FQGNSA. Trimming pared 4 bases from V and 5 bases from J, leaving 10 bases between. The CDR3 has 13 residues. CDR3 DNA sequence: TGTGCCAGCAGCTACTGGCGCGGAGATACGCAGTATTTT. This sequence encodes CASSYWRGDTQYF.

The chain combines TRBV28 with TRBJ1-1; 9 bases are a match to TRBD1. The CDR3 runs 15 residues. V shed 6 bases and J 1 base; nucleotides not matched to a gene: 6. Germline CDR1 is MDHEN and CDR2 is SYDVKM. This CDR3 is CASRGQGTTNTEAFF. CDR3 nucleotides: TGTGCCAGCAGGGGACAGGGCACGACGAACACTGAAGCTTTCTTT.

This clone was seen more than once but under ten times. This chain joins TRBV5-1 and TRBJ2-2; 9 bases agree with TRBD2. The CDR3 contains 17 residues. V was pared by 4 bases and J by 1 base, with 8 bases of the junction left unmatched. CDR1 SGHRS and CDR2 YFSETQ come from the germline V gene. The CDR3 sequence: CASSRPASGMNTGELFF. CDR3 sequence (DNA): TGCGCCAGCAGCCGACCTGCTAGCGGGATGAACACCGGGGAGCTGTTTTTT.

The chain carries TRBV12-3 or TRBV12-4 and TRBJ1-1; tentative D call: TRBD1 (5 bases). This CDR3 spans 11 amino acids. Deletions cut 5 bases from V and 9 bases from J, with 10 bases between. CDR3 protein: CASSSRGKAFF. The DNA of the CDR3 is TGTGCCAGCAGTAGCCGGGGGAAAGCTTTCTTT.

The genes are TRBV27 and TRBJ1-1, with a tentative D call TRBD1 (5 bases). The CDR3 has 14 residues. CDR1 and CDR2 (germline): MNHEY, SMNVEV (reference sequence). V was cut by 7 bases and J by 6 bases, with 18 bases left in between. CDR3 loop: CASKIPGGIPEAFF. The CDR3 DNA sequence: TGTGCCAGCAAGATTCCGGGGGGGATACCTGAAGCTTTCTTT.

The chain is built from TRBV5-1 and TRBJ1-1; a possible D gene is TRBD1 (5 bases). Germline CDR1 reads SGHRS; CDR2 reads YFSETQ. The CDR3 consists of 13 residues. V lost 5 bases to trimming and J lost 3 bases, with 11 bases between them. CDR3 coding DNA: TGCGCCAGCAGTCGGGGGAAGGACACTGAAGCTTTCTTT. Its protein product is CASSRGKDTEAFF.

The chain is built from TRBV5-1 and TRBJ1-1, with TRBD1 matching 7 bases. CDR3 length: 14 residues. V lost 3 bases to trimming and J lost 0 bases; unmatched junction nucleotides: 2. Germline CDR1 SGHRS, CDR2 YFSETQ. CDR3 residues: CASSSGQVNTEAFF. CDR3 bases: TGCGCCAGCAGCTCCGGACAGGTGAACACTGAAGCTTTCTTT.

The gene calls are TRBV27 and TRBJ1-5; D call uncertain. Between the trimmed V and J ends, which lost 2 bases and 7 bases, there was a span of 12 bases. The germline gives CDR1 MNHEY, CDR2 SMNVEV (reference sequence). The CDR3 spans 14 residues. The DNA of the CDR3 is TGTGCCAGCAGTTTACGAGGAGGAGGGCAGCCCCAGCATTTT. This gives the protein CASSLRGGGQPQHF.

The rearrangement links TRBV2 to TRBJ1-3; D is unresolved. V lost 8 bases and J lost 9, with 20 bases in between. In germline, CDR1 is SNHLY, CDR2 FYNNEI. CDR3 length: 14 amino acids. In DNA form, the CDR3 reads TGTGCCAGCTCCCCGGGTCGCCCTGGATCCACCATATATTTT. As protein: CASSPGRPGSTIYF.

The J gene is TRBJ2-1, the V gene TRBV6-1; 10 bases line up with TRBD2. The CDR3 length is 14 residues. V shed 2 bases, J shed 15 bases, and the junction held 10 bases outside the gene matches. Germline V gives CDR1 MNHNS, CDR2 SASEGT. DNA of the CDR3: TGTGCCAGCAGTGAATTGCCTAGCGGGAGAAGTTCGTTCTTC. Its protein product is CASSELPSGRSSFF.

This chain links TRBV29-1 with TRBJ1-4; 8 nucleotides match TRBD1. The CDR3 extends over 15 amino acids. The V gene's germline CDR1 is SQVTM and CDR2 ANQGSEA. J gave up 8 bases and V 6 bases, and 14 bases lay outside the gene matches. In nucleotides, the CDR3 is TGCAGCGTAGCGGGCAGGACAGGGCAAAGGGAAAAACTGTTTTTT. This translates into CSVAGRTGQREKLFF.